The rows below give T cell receptor beta chains drawn from one sample of a study of shared clonotypes between healthy human individuals. The table came from immunoSEQ multiplex PCR; TCRdb's copy has only in-frame clones and leaves some out. The table includes about 870,000 clones, around 92% detected once. Sequencing was carried out using naive CD8+ T cells sorted from blood. These receptors all stem from a man under 40 in good health. Each CDR3 is given with its conserved first and last residue. The D gene is left open where the match is weak. A clone size is listed for some rows: how often the clone was seen (once, few, many), or a class if it is expanded.

CDR3 DNA	CDR3 protein	clone size	D gene	V gene	J gene
TGTGCCAGTAGTAACGTACAGGGAGGCAAAAACATTCAGTACTTC	CASSNVQGGKNIQYF	-	-	TRBV19	TRBJ2-4
TGTGCCAGCAGCCTGGCTGCGAGCGATGCTTTCTTT	CASSLAASDAFF	-	-	TRBV7-9	TRBJ1-1
TGTGCCAGCAGTTTGTTAGGGGTTAATGAAAAACTGTTTTTT	CASSLLGVNEKLFF	few	-	TRBV27	TRBJ1-4
TGCGCCAGAACCGGGCCCGGCAATGAGCAGTTCTTC	CARTGPGNEQFF	-	-	TRBV4-1	TRBJ2-1
TGTGCCAGCAGTTCTGGGACTAGCGGGAGTTACGAGCAGTACTTC	CASSSGTSGSYEQYF	few	TRBD2	TRBV2	TRBJ2-7
TGTGCCAGCAGCCATGGGGCGGACAGGGGGCTGAATAACAATGAGCAGTTCTTC	CASSHGADRGLNNNEQFF	-	TRBD1	TRBV11-2	TRBJ2-1
TGTGCCAGCAGTTTAAATCCCCGCCTAGCGGACTACTACGAGCAGTACTTC	CASSLNPRLADYYEQYF	-	TRBD2	TRBV28	TRBJ2-7
TGCGCCAGCAGCCAAGCGGGCTACGAGCAGTACTTC	CASSQAGYEQYF	-	-	TRBV4-1	TRBJ2-7
TGTGCCAGCAGATTAGCGGCCCCGCTGGGGAATGAGCAGTTCTTC	CASRLAAPLGNEQFF	-	-	TRBV27	TRBJ2-1
TGTGCCAGTAGTATAGCCCCAACGACTAGCGGGAGCTCTAAGGAGACCCAGTACTTC	CASSIAPTTSGSSKETQYF	-	TRBD2	TRBV19	TRBJ2-5
TGCGCCAGCAGCTCCTCGGGTCCCTACGAGCAGTACTTC	CASSSSGPYEQYF	-	-	TRBV4-1	TRBJ2-7
TGTGCCAGCAGCTCGGAGACTAGCGGGATTATCAATGAGCAGTTCTTC	CASSSETSGIINEQFF	once	TRBD2	TRBV7-8	TRBJ2-1
TGTGCCAGCAGTTACTCGAATTGGATCCACGAGCAGTACTTC	CASSYSNWIHEQYF	-	-	TRBV6-5	TRBJ2-7
TGTGCCAGCAGCCACGACAGGGACTTGCTCTCTGGAAACACCATATATTTT	CASSHDRDLLSGNTIYF	-	TRBD1	TRBV14	TRBJ1-3
TGTGCCAGCAGCTTAAACCTCCTCAGAGAGACCCAGTACTTC	CASSLNLLRETQYF	-	-	TRBV11-2	TRBJ2-5
TGTGCCAGTAGTATAGTCCTAGCGGGAGGGCCCGTCGGGGAGCTGTTTTTT	CASSIVLAGGPVGELFF	-	TRBD2	TRBV19	TRBJ2-2
TGTGCCAGCAGCCAATCCGGGACAGTCTACGAGCAGTACTTC	CASSQSGTVYEQYF	-	TRBD1	TRBV7-9	TRBJ2-7
TGTGCCAGCAGCTCGACAGGGTTTACGCAGTATTTT	CASSSTGFTQYF	-	TRBD1	TRBV7-9	TRBJ2-3
TGTGCCAGCAGCTCAGACGGATTTTTCCGGGACAGAAGCAATCAGCCCCAGCATTTT	CASSSDGFFRDRSNQPQHF	-	TRBD1	TRBV7-9	TRBJ1-5
TGTGCCAGCAGCTTACGTACCGGGAGGTGGCGAGTGTACGAGCAGTACTTC	CASSLRTGRWRVYEQYF	-	TRBD2	TRBV11-3	TRBJ2-7
TGTGCCAGCTCACCTGGGGACAGGGGGCTTCCGGCTAATGAAAAACTGTTTTTT	CASSPGDRGLPANEKLFF	-	TRBD1	TRBV18	TRBJ1-4
TGCGCCAGCAGCTACCAAGCGGGAGGAGGATACGAGCAGTACTTC	CASSYQAGGGYEQYF	-	TRBD2	TRBV5-1	TRBJ2-7
TGTGCCAGCAGTTACGGGACAGCCTCCAATGAGCAGTTCTTC	CASSYGTASNEQFF	-	TRBD1	TRBV6-5	TRBJ2-1
TGCGCCAGCAGCCCGAGCTCCTACGAGCAGTACTTC	CASSPSSYEQYF	-	-	TRBV5-1	TRBJ2-7
TGTGCCAGCAGTTACCCGGGACTGAGCTCCTACGAGCAGTACTTC	CASSYPGLSSYEQYF	-	-	TRBV5-6	TRBJ2-7
TGTGCCAGCAGCGTAGCTGGTGAAGATACGCAGTATTTT	CASSVAGEDTQYF	-	-	TRBV9	TRBJ2-3
TGCAGCGTTGAAGAGCCAGGGGCAAGTATCTCTGGGGCCAACGTCCTGACTTTC	CSVEEPGASISGANVLTF	-	-	TRBV29-1	TRBJ2-6
TGTGCCAGCAGTTCGTCCACTGAAGCTTTCTTT	CASSSSTEAFF	-	-	TRBV6-5	TRBJ1-1
TGTGCCAGAAAGGGGACTAACTATGGCTACACCTTC	CARKGTNYGYTF	-	-	TRBV2	TRBJ1-2